This T cell receptor beta chain was recovered during a study of spatial heterogeneity in lung cancer. For the study at large: In tumor regions, TCR transcript counts tracked strongly with a T cell module score from matched bulk RNA-seq.

Study-wide results and caveats: Intratumoral expanded alpha and beta TCR counts were found to track tumor mutation counts.

This clonotype was seen ten or more times. Its antigen is currently unknown. Germline CDR1 MNHEY, CDR2 SVGAGI. This CDR3 is 16 amino acids long. The V and J ends lost 6 bases and 0 bases, in that order; junction bases with no gene match: 8. Time point indicated: sample taken at primary tumor resection. Unsorted whole RNA from tumor, nontumor lung or frozen PBMC underwent sequencing. TCRdb independently ran MiXCR on the 5' RACE reads; one entry per CDR3 protein. The sample shows about 22,000 distinct CDR3 sequences, over 2.5% of them seen only once. The receptor was isolated from a male donor with early-stage non-small cell lung cancer. This chain uses TRBV6-5 with TRBJ2-7; 10 bases line up with TRBD1. The material sequenced was lung tumor tissue, taken at surgery. The CDR3 spells CASSPGQGPISYEQYF. The CDR3 region has the DNA TGTGCCAGCAGCCCGGGACAGGGGCCAATCTCCTACGAGCAGTACTTC.